This T cell receptor (beta chain) appears in the sequencing data of a study of shared clonotypes between healthy human individuals. Study-wide points: The study's rarefaction showed incomplete sorted-subset sequencing despite large depth.

The method was immunoSEQ multiplex PCR; TCRdb's version includes in-frame clones alone and lacks a portion of them. The sample records about 580,000 clones, roughly 98% being singletons. CD8 cells classed as naive were CD45RO-negative and positively selected for CCR7, excluding terminally differentiated effector memory CD45RA+ cells. A remark on this clone: No antigen is known for it.

This CDR3 is 15 amino acids long. Trimming removed 3 bases at V and 2 bases at J, with 15 bases between. Germline V CDR1 and CDR2: SGHDT, YYEEEE. V and J are TRBV5-6 and TRBJ2-7; possibly TRBD1 or TRBD2 for D (5 bases each). Sequences were obtained from naive CD8+ T cells sorted from blood. This receptor was obtained from a man aged 25 to 45 in good health. Here the CDR3 DNA reads TGTGCCAGCAGCTCGGGGACCTTAACTCCCTACGAGCAGTACTTC. Translating gives CASSSGTLTPYEQYF.